What follows are 21 T cell receptor beta chains derived from one specimen sequenced in a study of blood T cell repertoires in COVID-19 (TCRdb year 2020). Libraries were prepared through the immunoSEQ multiplex PCR assay. Sourced from immuneACCESS, this table was stored by TCRdb with only in-frame sequences that have V and J called. A share of the clones is absent; for the studies checked, an unresolved V gene accounts for under half, and the remainder has no known explanation. The sample profile shows 150,000 to 180,000 clones; roughly 84% of them were found once. The ten most abundant clones make up 8.3% of the sample. Sequenced input: peripheral blood. These receptors were taken from a woman aged 60-75 years with COVID-19, enrolled during active disease.

V and J are TRBV20-1 and TRBJ2-7, with 9 positions matching TRBD2. The CDR3 covers 14 residues. Trimming took 3 bases from V and 7 from J; bases not matched to a gene: 10. From germline, CDR1 is DFQATT and CDR2 SNEGSKA (reference sequence). For the CDR3, the DNA is TGCAGTGCTAGTCACGCGGGGGGGCCGGGAGAGCAGTACGTC. Its translation is CSASHAGGPGEQYV.

This chain uses TRBV2 with TRBJ1-2; 8 bases agree with TRBD1. Per germline, CDR1 SNHLY and CDR2 FYNNEI. The CDR3 has 15 amino acids. Trimming removed 3 bases from V and 4 bases from J; junction bases left unmatched: 7. For the CDR3, the DNA is TGTGCCAGCAGTGATTCAGGACAGGGTTTCTATGGCTACACCTTC. Its protein is CASSDSGQGFYGYTF.

The V gene is TRBV7-6, the J gene TRBJ1-3; D remains unclear. The CDR3 length is 16 residues. Germline loops: CDR1 SGHVS, CDR2 FNYEAQ. The germline V and J ends were trimmed by 1 base and 0 bases, with 10 bases remaining between them. CDR3 DNA: TGTGCCAGCAGCTTAGGGCAGGAATACTCTGGAAACACCATATATTTT. Protein sequence: CASSLGQEYSGNTIYF.

By sample fraction, this clone is medium-sized. The chain uses TRBV5-1 and TRBJ2-3; 7 bases agree with TRBD1. Germline CDR1 and CDR2: SGHRS and YFSETQ. The V gene end was trimmed by 4 bases and the J gene end by 7 bases; junction bases not matched to a gene: 3. This CDR3 comprises 12 residues. CDR3 residues: CASSQDRYTQYF. The CDR3 DNA is TGCGCCAGCAGCCAGGACAGGTATACGCAGTATTTT.

V and J are TRBV5-1 and TRBJ2-7; 7 positions agree with TRBD1. This CDR3 has 16 residues. Germline assignment: CDR1 SGHRS and CDR2 YFSETQ. The ends lost 4 bases at V and 2 bases at J; junction bases unmatched: 12. The CDR3 here is CASSLDSTGWTYEQYF. For the CDR3, the DNA is TGCGCCAGCAGCCTCGACTCGACAGGGTGGACCTACGAGCAGTACTTC.

The chain carries TRBV2 and TRBJ1-1, with unresolved D. V was clipped by 6 bases and J by 7 bases, with 15 bases between them. The length of the CDR3 is 13 residues. Germline lookup yields CDR1 SNHLY and CDR2 FYNNEI. CDR3 amino acids: CASRRTGDGEAFF. In nucleotides, the CDR3 is TGTGCCAGCAGAAGGACGGGAGATGGTGAAGCTTTCTTT.

The chain couples TRBV18 to TRBJ1-2, with TRBD1 matching over 10 bases. The CDR3 runs 14 residues. V trimming: 2 bases; J trimming: 5 bases; junction bases outside the gene matches: 2. Germline V lookup: CDR1 KGHSH, CDR2 LQKENI. In nucleotides, the CDR3 is TGTGCCAGCTCACCAGGACAGGGGGGATATGGCTACACCTTC. Protein sequence: CASSPGQGGYGYTF.

The chain has TRBV7-8 and TRBJ1-4, with D uncertain. Germline CDR1 is SGHVS and CDR2 is FQNEAQ. Trimming left V 5 bases short and J 8 bases short, with 6 bases between. The CDR3 has 11 amino acids. Here the CDR3 DNA reads TGTGCCAGCAGCCCCAGGGAAAAACTGTTTTTT. The encoded protein is CASSPREKLFF.

V and J are TRBV7-2 and TRBJ2-1; TRBD2 matches at 10 bases. Germline-derived CDR1 and CDR2 are SGHTA and FQGNSA. The CDR3 is 15 residues long. Trimming took 4 bases from V and 12 from J; bases not matched to a gene: 12. The CDR3 loop reads CASSSSGSGWRVQFF. As DNA, the CDR3 is TGTGCCAGCAGCTCTAGCGGGAGCGGATGGCGAGTGCAGTTCTTC.

This clone was seen a few times. The genes are TRBV9 and TRBJ2-3; TRBD2 agrees at 8 bases. The CDR3 contains 15 residues. The germline gives CDR1 SGDLS, CDR2 YYNGEE. The J segment lost 2 bases and the V segment lost 2 bases, leaving 4 bases of the junction unmatched. For the CDR3, the DNA is TGTGCCAGCAGCGTGCTAGCGGGTGACACAGATACGCAGTATTTT. Its protein is CASSVLAGDTDTQYF.

The count of this clone is one. The genes are TRBV7-6 and TRBJ2-2, with 11 nucleotides matching TRBD2. The CDR3 spans 16 residues. Germline CDR1 and CDR2: SGHVS and FNYEAQ. J was trimmed by 4 bases and V by 1 base; bases with no gene match: 2. CDR3 nucleotide sequence: TGTGCCAGCAGCTTAGTACTAGCGGGAGTCACCGGGGAGCTGTTTTTT. It codes for CASSLVLAGVTGELFF.

The chain carries TRBV7-9 and TRBJ1-3, with a tentative D call TRBD1 (5 bases). Germline CDR1 and CDR2: SEHNR and FQNEAQ (reference sequence). CDR3 length equals 15 residues. V was trimmed by 5 bases and J by 4 bases, leaving 15 bases between them. This CDR3 reads CASSPPGRGGNTIYF. The CDR3, as DNA: TGTGCCAGCAGCCCGCCAGGGCGGGGGGGAAACACCATATATTTT.

The chain combines TRBV6-1 with TRBJ1-4; D gene ambiguous. The ends were cut back, 0 bases at V and 8 bases at J, with 16 bases in the middle. Germline V lookup: CDR1 MNHNS, CDR2 SASEGT. The CDR3 contains 16 residues. Written as DNA, the CDR3 is TGTGCCAGCAGTGAAGCTAGCGTGGGAAGTGGGGAAAAACTGTTTTTT. It specifies CASSEASVGSGEKLFF.

This clone was seen only once. The chain uses TRBV7-9 and TRBJ2-7, with TRBD2 matching over 8 bases. This CDR3 has 15 residues. Germline assignment: CDR1 SEHNR and CDR2 FQNEAQ (reference sequence). J was trimmed by 2 bases and V by 3 bases; bases with no gene match: 6. The chain's CDR3 is CASSFAAGGPYEQYF. CDR3 bases: TGTGCCAGCAGCTTCGCGGCGGGAGGACCCTACGAGCAGTACTTC.

V and J are TRBV29-1 and TRBJ1-1, with unresolved D. With 7 bases removed from V and 1 base from J, the gap between germline ends came to 7 bases. The CDR3 contains 11 residues. Germline CDR1 SQVTM, CDR2 ANQGSEA. For the CDR3, the DNA is TGCAGCGGAGGAGAGAACACTGAAGCTTTCTTT. Its protein is CSGGENTEAFF.

The V and J genes are TRBV6-1 and TRBJ2-7; the D gene is possibly TRBD1 (6 bases). CDR1 and CDR2 (germline): MNHNS, SASEGT. The CDR3 runs 13 residues. V shed 3 bases and J shed 8 bases, with 14 bases lying between them. CDR3 in amino acids: CASSDRQDLQQYF. CDR3 DNA: TGTGCCAGCAGTGATAGACAGGACCTTCAGCAGTACTTC.

V and J are TRBV6-5 and TRBJ1-5, with unresolved D. The V end was cut by 7 bases, the J end by 3 bases, with 16 bases between. The CDR3 loop spans 15 amino acids. The germline CDR1 and CDR2 sequences are MNHEY and SVGAGI. The CDR3 region has the DNA TGTGCCAGCACCCCGGAGATGGTAAACAATCAGCCCCAGCATTTT. Its protein product is CASTPEMVNNQPQHF.

This sequence joins TRBV29-1 and TRBJ1-3, with a possible D match to TRBD1 (5 bases). CDR3 length equals 12 residues. V was trimmed by 3 bases and J by 4 bases, leaving 7 bases between them. Germline CDR1 SQVTM, CDR2 ANQGSEA. The CDR3 DNA reads TGCAGCGTTGACCAGGGAGGAAACACCATATATTTT. Amino acids: CSVDQGGNTIYF.

The CDR3 loop is CASSLRTEAFF. As DNA, the CDR3 is TGTGCCAGCAGTTTACGTACTGAAGCTTTCTTT. V is TRBV12-3 or TRBV12-4 and J is TRBJ1-1; D unclear. V shed 2 bases and J shed 5 bases, with 3 bases lying between them. The CDR3 has 11 residues.

This clone was recorded only once. The gene calls are TRBV7-6 and TRBJ1-1; D is possibly TRBD1 (6 bases). V was pared by 3 bases and J by 4 bases, with 15 bases between. Germline values: CDR1 SGHVS, CDR2 FNYEAQ. There are 15 residues in the CDR3. In nucleotides, the CDR3 is TGTGCCAGCAGCTTCGGAATACAGGGAATCACTGAAGCTTTCTTT. Protein: CASSFGIQGITEAFF.

This chain uses TRBV30 with TRBJ1-5, with 9 bases lining up with TRBD1. J lost 7 bases, V lost 0 bases, and 16 bases had no gene match. In germline, CDR1 is GTSNPN, CDR2 SVGIG (reference sequence). This CDR3 has 18 amino acids. The chain's CDR3 is CAWSVRVGTGRNSQPQHF. The CDR3, as DNA: TGTGCCTGGAGTGTACGGGTGGGGACAGGGCGTAATAGCCAGCCCCAGCATTTT.